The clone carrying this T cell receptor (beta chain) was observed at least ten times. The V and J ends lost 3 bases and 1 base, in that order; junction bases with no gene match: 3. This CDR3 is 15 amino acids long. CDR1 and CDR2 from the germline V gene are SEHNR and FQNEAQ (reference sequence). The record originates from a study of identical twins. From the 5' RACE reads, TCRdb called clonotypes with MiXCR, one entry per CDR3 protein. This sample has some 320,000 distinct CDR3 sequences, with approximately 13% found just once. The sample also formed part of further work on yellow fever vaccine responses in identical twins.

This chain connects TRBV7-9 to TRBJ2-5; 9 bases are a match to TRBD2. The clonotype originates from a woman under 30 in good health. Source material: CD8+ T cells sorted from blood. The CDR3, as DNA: TGTGCCAGCAGCTTGGCTAGCGGGATCCAAGAGACCCAGTACTTC. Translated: CASSLASGIQETQYF.